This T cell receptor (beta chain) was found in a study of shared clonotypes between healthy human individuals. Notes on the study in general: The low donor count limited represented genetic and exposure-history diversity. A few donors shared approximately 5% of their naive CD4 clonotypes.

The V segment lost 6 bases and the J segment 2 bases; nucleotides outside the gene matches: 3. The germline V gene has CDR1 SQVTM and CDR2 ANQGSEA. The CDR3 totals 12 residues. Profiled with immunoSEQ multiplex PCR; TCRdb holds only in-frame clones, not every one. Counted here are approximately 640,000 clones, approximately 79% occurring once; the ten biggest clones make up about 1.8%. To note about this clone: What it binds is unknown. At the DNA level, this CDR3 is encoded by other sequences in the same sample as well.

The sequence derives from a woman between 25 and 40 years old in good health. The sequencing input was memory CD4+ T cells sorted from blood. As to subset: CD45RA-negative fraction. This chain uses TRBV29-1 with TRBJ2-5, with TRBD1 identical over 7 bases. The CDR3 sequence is CSVRTGQETQYF. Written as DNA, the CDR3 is TGCAGCGTGCGGACAGGACAAGAGACCCAGTACTTC.